This T cell receptor (beta chain) was captured by sequencing in a study of radiation and T cells in renal cell carcinoma (dated by TCRdb to the early 2020s). About the full investigation: Samples came from a clinical trial, in which primary renal cell carcinomas received 15 Gy stereotactic body radiation therapy followed by nephrectomy 4 weeks later. In total, roughly 51 samples underwent TCR beta sequencing: some 25 tumors plus 27 peripheral blood samples. A total of about 4 million unique CDR3 nucleotide sequences, encoding 2,500,000 or so unique CDR3 amino acid sequences, were found across all 50 or so samples.

TCR beta libraries were generated from genomic DNA with the immunoSEQ kit, following the manufacturer's recommendations. To prepare the libraries, a first multiplex PCR with proprietary primers was run, followed by a second PCR that added unique barcodes, and a bead cleanup was done after each round. A positive control reaction and a negative control reaction, both provided in the kit, were run with every batch of samples. The final libraries were assessed on an Agilent 4200 TapeStation D1000 ScreenTape, pooled by volume, and quantified by qPCR. Sequencing was performed on an Illumina NextSeq500 using a MidOutput 150-cycle cartridge, with 156 Read1 cycles, 15 Index1 cycles, and the kit custom primers. The pooled library was loaded at approximately 0.98 pM with roughly 20% PhiX control spiked in. Per the authors' processing: The vendor-processed data were analyzed in R, and a clonotype was defined as all T cells that share the same CDR3 nucleotide sequence. In the clone abundance analyses, frequencies in each sample were normalized to that sample's 10,000 most abundant clones. Before analysis, public T cell clones were removed, and these numbered fewer than six per sample on average. Tumor-enriched and baseline blood-enriched clonotypes were defined by at least a 32-fold difference in abundance between compartments. A beta-binomial differential abundance model was used to identify clonotypes that were expanded or contracted between blood time points. The Baroni-Urbani and Buser coefficient was used to measure tumor-blood repertoire similarity, and groups were compared with two-tailed Wilcoxon tests in R. As stored in TCRdb, this immuneACCESS dataset retains in-frame rearrangements with V and J assigned. A fraction of the clones does not appear; measured against another copy, unresolved V genes explain less than half of the discrepancy, and the remainder lacks a known reason. V and J calls and clone size are those listed in that table; D and trimming were worked out from the DNA. This sample gives about 59,000 clones in total; roughly three quarters of them show up just once. The biggest ten clones account for roughly 8% of the sample.

The sample's time point label, decoded: baseline pretreatment blood. The treatment or condition tag for this specimen amounts to: 15 Gy SBRT to primary tumor, nephrectomy 4 weeks later. To follow tumor-enriched clonotypes, peripheral blood was collected serially from radiation-treated patients at baseline and again at 2 weeks and 4 weeks after SBRT. All patients had renal cell carcinoma with clear cell pathology. Genomic DNA for TCR sequencing was prepared using the QIAamp DNA Blood Mini Kit (Qiagen). The analyses included just those samples that passed every quality control check. V is shortened by 5 bases, J by 5 bases, and the region joining them spans 16 bases. According to the germline V gene, CDR1 reads SGHAT and CDR2 reads FQNNGV. Including cysteine and phenylalanine, the CDR3 has 15 amino acids. Kept here is only the CDR3 DNA, which spans 45 bases and is read in frame from base 1. Overall study results and their limits: Because the trial had a single-armed design, the trial could not examine how radiation dose or scheduling affected the TCR repertoire. Changes in the blood repertoire were not tracked past 4 weeks after treatment. Because pretreatment tumor biopsies were not available, the baseline intratumoral presence of clonotypes could not be determined. An increase in top tumor clonotypes in blood was observed from baseline to 2 weeks post-radiation, followed by contraction by 4 weeks, which was taken to suggest transient expansion of tumor-resident clones.

A note on this clone: The antigen this receptor binds is unknown. No clone much larger than this one lies a single base away; base qualities are absent.

The material sequenced was blood, taken from a patient whose treatment included radiotherapy and nephrectomy. The clonotype originates from a man between 60 and 70 years old with renal cell carcinoma. The sequence joins TRBV11-2 to TRBJ2-1, with no confident D gene call. The DNA sequence follows: TGTGCCAGCAGCCAAAGTTTGGTCAGGCACAATGAGCAGTTCTTC. Translated, it gives CASSQSLVRHNEQFF.